This T cell receptor beta chain derives from a study of OX40 agonist ivuxolimab in advanced cancers. Some clones are missing from TCRdb's copy, which holds only in-frame ones; the method was immunoSEQ multiplex PCR. The table has more than 80,000 clones, 91% seen once. The V gene lost 8 bases and the J gene lost 8 bases, with 16 bases spanning the gap. Per the germline V gene, CDR1 is KGHSH and CDR2 is LQKENI. This CDR3 contains 13 residues. This TCR was sampled from an adult with an advanced solid tumor such as melanoma, head and neck, liver or kidney cancer. This chain joins TRBV18 and TRBJ2-4; D may be TRBD1 (5 bases). Source: CD4+ or CD8+ T cells sorted from blood, taken in a trial of the OX40 agonist ivuxolimab. The DNA of the CDR3 is TGTGCCAGCCAAAGCAGGGATCGAGACATTCAGTACTTC. Amino acids: CASQSRDRDIQYF.